This T cell receptor (beta chain) is drawn from a study of early T cells in non-severe SARS-CoV-2 infection. The CDR3 loop spans 17 amino acids. Germline CDR1 reads MNHNS; CDR2 reads SASEGT. V was clipped by 1 base and J by 6 bases; unmatched bases: 13. TCRdb re-called the 5' RACE reads through MiXCR, storing one row per CDR3 protein. The sample includes 40,000 to 60,000 distinct CDR3 sequences, around 10% of them seen just once. This clonotype was observed many times. The receptor was isolated from an adult who was a healthcare worker with PCR-confirmed SARS-CoV-2 infection or an uninfected control (not recorded which). The chain joins TRBV6-1 to TRBJ2-3, with 7 bases matching TRBD2. The specimen sequenced was whole blood. CDR3 sequence reads: CASSEERRYGRSDTQYF. The CDR3 bases are TGTGCCAGCAGTGAAGAGAGAAGGTACGGGAGGTCGGATACGCAGTATTTT.